This TCR beta chain was documented in a study of T cell clonality in common variable immunodeficiency. General study findings and limits: CVID patient heterogeneity limited repertoire-clinical complication correlations. Reportedly, TCR beta sequences from common variable immunodeficiency showed fewer deletions and N-nucleotide insertions.

Using immunoSEQ multiplex PCR, the repertoire was profiled, and TCRdb retains in-frame clones only, with some absent. This sample carries tens of thousands of clones, none of them present only once. Each donor provided roughly 4.5 to 8.5 ml of heparinized whole blood. This clone was observed at least ten times. Its specificity is unknown. Read data end 3 residues before the CDR3 end; the end is taken from the germline J gene. CDR3 length equals 16 residues. Per the germline V gene, CDR1 is GTSNPN and CDR2 is SVGIG (reference sequence). V was cut by 3 bases and J by 0 bases, with 15 bases left in between.

This chain links TRBV30 with TRBJ2-1, with D hard to call. This clonotype was obtained from a person between 18 and 75 years old in good health. Sequences were obtained from peripheral blood mononuclear cells. CDR3 region: CAWSPPQVSSYNEQFF. Incomplete CDR3 DNA: TGTGCCTGGAGCCCCCCCCAAGTCAGCTCCTACAATGAG.